The 31 T cell receptor beta chains below were found in one sample sequenced in a study of blood T cell repertoires in COVID-19. Profiled with immunoSEQ multiplex PCR; TCRdb holds only in-frame clones, not every one. The data hold 120,000 to 150,000 clones, with under 90% observed a single time. Sequencing was done on a sample of peripheral blood. The receptor source for this set is a human donor in a cohort sampled during active COVID-19.

The J gene is TRBJ2-7, the V gene TRBV7-6; tentative D call: TRBD2 (7 bases). This CDR3 is built from 15 residues. CDR1 and CDR2 (germline): SGHVS, FNYEAQ. V dropped 5 bases and J dropped 1 base, with 15 bases sitting between them. The CDR3 DNA follows: TGTGCCAGCAGCGCTCGGGGGGCGCGGTCCTACGAGCAGTACTTC. It translates to CASSARGARSYEQYF.

The J gene is TRBJ1-1, the V gene TRBV5-1; no clear D. V was pared by 3 bases and J by 1 base, with 13 bases between. Germline V gene sequence: CDR1 SGHRS, CDR2 YFSETQ. The length of the CDR3 is 15 residues. In DNA form, the CDR3 reads TGCGCCAGCAGCTGGGCTACAGATAGGAACACTGAAGCTTTCTTT. This encodes CASSWATDRNTEAFF.

V is TRBV27 and J is TRBJ1-2, with 12 bases lining up with TRBD1. The CDR3 has 15 amino acids. The junction had 8 bases not matched to a gene; V was cut back by 5 bases and J by 7 bases. Germline V gene data show CDR1 as MNHEY and CDR2 as SMNVEV (reference sequence). The DNA for the CDR3 is TGTGCCAGCAGTGCCGCCGGGACAGGGGGCATTGGCTACACCTTC. This sequence encodes CASSAAGTGGIGYTF.

V and J are TRBV7-2 and TRBJ2-5; 8 positions match TRBD2. V lost 10 bases and J lost 4; bases outside the gene matches: 14. CDR1 is SGHTA, CDR2 FQGNSA, per germline. The CDR3 consists of 15 residues. The CDR3 loop is CANSPGGGFSETQYF. DNA for the CDR3: TGTGCCAACTCTCCGGGGGGGGGTTTCTCAGAGACCCAGTACTTC.

The rearrangement uses TRBV5-1 and TRBJ2-5; TRBD2 matches at 15 bases. With 0 bases clipped from V and 4 bases from J, the junction kept 4 bases outside the gene matches. The germline CDR1 and CDR2 sequences are SGHRS and YFSETQ. This CDR3 region has 17 residues. The DNA of the CDR3 is TGCGCCAGCAGCTTGGCTTCGGGACTAGCGGGGGGAGAGACCCAGTACTTC. Amino acids: CASSLASGLAGGETQYF.

The V and J genes are TRBV7-9 and TRBJ1-1; D uncertain. The CDR3 is made up of 16 amino acids. The ends were cut back, 5 bases at V and 3 bases at J, with 19 bases in the middle. The V gene's germline CDR1 is SEHNR and CDR2 FQNEAQ (reference sequence). This chain's CDR3 is CASSPRRYGDDTEAFF. CDR3 nucleotide sequence: TGTGCCAGCAGCCCGCGGAGGTACGGGGATGACACTGAAGCTTTCTTT.

The chain combines TRBV20-1 with TRBJ1-4; D is undetermined. Deletions cut 6 bases from V and 11 bases from J, with 10 bases between. The CDR3 covers 10 residues. The V gene's germline CDR1 is DFQATT and CDR2 SNEGSKA (reference sequence). The CDR3 is CSADPEKLFF. The CDR3 coding sequence is TGCAGTGCGGATCCGGAGAAACTGTTTTTT.

This clone is a singleton in its sample. This rearrangement joins TRBV12-3 or TRBV12-4 to TRBJ1-2, with a weak D call TRBD1 (5 bases). Between the trimmed V and J ends, which lost 6 bases and 4 bases, there was a span of 12 bases. This CDR3 contains 13 residues. CDR3 nucleotide sequence: TGTGCCAGCAGCACCCCCAGGGTCTATGGCTACACCTTC. It is translated as CASSTPRVYGYTF.

This clone has a handful of counts. The chain uses TRBV7-9 and TRBJ1-2; no firm D call. Germline V gene sequence: CDR1 SEHNR, CDR2 FQNEAQ (reference sequence). The V end was cut by 2 bases, the J end by 1 base, with 11 bases between. CDR3 length: 15 amino acids. Here the CDR3 DNA reads TGTGCCAGCAGCTTACGCGTCGGTTTTAACTATGGCTACACCTTC. Translation: CASSLRVGFNYGYTF.

V is TRBV19 and J is TRBJ1-6; D ambiguous. Germline CDR1 LNHDA, CDR2 SQIVND (reference sequence). V was trimmed by 5 bases and J by 8 bases, leaving 10 bases between them. The CDR3 runs 13 residues. The CDR3 sequence: CASSLAGYSPLHF. The CDR3 DNA sequence: TGTGCCAGTAGTCTGGCAGGATATTCACCCCTCCACTTT.

This CDR3 reads CASSWGGVSPLHF. The CDR3 DNA reads TGTGCCAGCAGCTGGGGGGGGGTCTCACCCCTCCACTTT. The chain uses TRBV5-8 and TRBJ1-6, with D possibly matching TRBD1 (5 bases). This CDR3 spans 13 amino acids. CDR1 is SGHTS and CDR2 is YDEGEE in the germline V gene. Trimming cost V 3 bases and J 10 bases, with 11 bases left between them.

The chain uses TRBV5-1 and TRBJ1-2; 9 bases line up with TRBD1. Germline CDR1 reads SGHRS; CDR2 reads YFSETQ. V gave up 2 bases and J gave up 4 bases; unmatched junction bases: 6. This CDR3 is 15 amino acids long. CDR3 amino acids: CASSLQGAKAYGYTF. Here the CDR3 DNA reads TGCGCCAGCAGCTTACAGGGGGCAAAGGCCTATGGCTACACCTTC.

This chain connects TRBV28 to TRBJ1-2; possible D gene TRBD1, 6 bases. The CDR3 contains 12 residues. In germline, CDR1 is MDHEN, CDR2 SYDVKM. Trimming cost V 8 bases and J 7 bases, with 14 bases left between them. The CDR3 sequence is CASYRQDSGYTF. As DNA, the CDR3 is TGTGCCAGCTACCGACAGGACTCTGGCTACACCTTC.

The chain joins TRBV6-5 to TRBJ1-2; 7 nucleotides match TRBD1. Germline V CDR1 and CDR2: MNHEY, SVGAGI. J was trimmed by 8 bases and V by 2 bases; bases with no gene match: 14. The CDR3 loop spans 16 amino acids. CDR3 sequence reads: CASSYRQGTGYQGYTF. CDR3 DNA sequence: TGTGCCAGCAGTTACCGACAGGGAACGGGATACCAAGGCTACACCTTC.

Notes on this clone: The sample contains more than one DNA sequence encoding this CDR3. The genes are TRBV9 and TRBJ1-1; perhaps TRBD1 as D (6 bases). This CDR3 comprises 14 residues. Trimming left V 4 bases short and J 2 bases short, with 12 bases between. Germline V gives CDR1 SGDLS, CDR2 YYNGEE. CDR3 in amino acids: CASSPRGANTEAFF. The CDR3 nucleotides read TGTGCCAGCAGCCCACGGGGGGCTAACACTGAAGCTTTCTTT.

The CDR3 is CASSLTRGTVRDTEAFF. The CDR3 coding sequence is TGTGCCAGCAGCCTTACCCGGGGGACCGTTCGTGACACTGAAGCTTTCTTT. The chain couples TRBV7-9 to TRBJ1-1; D possibly corresponds to TRBD1 (5 bases). With 5 bases removed from V and 3 bases from J, the gap between germline ends came to 22 bases. This CDR3 has 17 amino acids. The germline CDR1 and CDR2 sequences are SEHNR and FQNEAQ (reference sequence).

The rearrangement joins TRBV5-1 to TRBJ2-3, with a tentative D call TRBD2 (7 bases). Trimming left V 5 bases short and J 3 bases short, with 19 bases between. Germline V gives CDR1 SGHRS, CDR2 YFSETQ. The length of the CDR3 is 16 residues. The CDR3, as DNA: TGCGCCAGCAGTCGCATGTTGGGGGGGCAGACAGATACGCAGTATTTT. Protein product: CASSRMLGGQTDTQYF.

This chain uses TRBV7-2 with TRBJ2-7, with D hard to call. From germline, CDR1 is SGHTA and CDR2 FQGNSA. The CDR3 is made up of 13 amino acids. Trimming took 5 bases from V and 2 from J, leaving 10 bases between them. CDR3 sequence (DNA): TGTGCCAGCAGCCCTCGGGTGGCCTACGAGCAGTACTTC. Its protein product is CASSPRVAYEQYF.

The chain employs TRBV7-2 and TRBJ1-2, with D possibly matching TRBD1 (6 bases). The CDR3 spans 14 residues. V was cut by 0 bases and J by 4 bases, with 9 bases left in between. CDR1 is SGHTA and CDR2 is FQGNSA in the germline V gene. The CDR3 loop is CASSLAQGSYGYTF. In DNA form, the CDR3 reads TGTGCCAGCAGCTTAGCGCAGGGGAGCTATGGCTACACCTTC.

This chain joins TRBV19 and TRBJ1-5; TRBD1 is a possible D gene (5 bases). Deletions cut 6 bases from V and 7 bases from J, with 10 bases between. This CDR3 has 12 residues. Germline CDR1 reads LNHDA; CDR2 reads SQIVND (reference sequence). The CDR3 sequence: CASRGTGQPQHF. The CDR3 DNA sequence: TGTGCCAGTAGAGGAACAGGCCAGCCCCAGCATTTT.

The chain carries TRBV9 and TRBJ2-5, with D tentatively TRBD2 (6 bases). CDR1 is SGDLS and CDR2 is YYNGEE in the germline V gene. The CDR3 is 14 residues long. The V end was cut by 4 bases, the J end by 3 bases, with 13 bases between. The CDR3 protein is CASSSSWGEETQYF. CDR3 DNA sequence: TGTGCCAGCAGCTCCTCATGGGGGGAAGAGACCCAGTACTTC.

The chain employs TRBV15 and TRBJ2-7, with 10 positions matching TRBD1. The CDR3 is 14 amino acids. Germline V CDR1 and CDR2: LNHNV, YYDKDF (reference sequence). V trimming: 5 bases; J trimming: 3 bases; junction bases outside the gene matches: 4. DNA of the CDR3: TGTGCCACCAGCCTCGGGACAGGGGACTACGAGCAGTACTTC. This codes for CATSLGTGDYEQYF.

This chain connects TRBV11-2 to TRBJ1-5; 12 bases match TRBD1. The V gene end was trimmed by 5 bases and the J gene end by 1 base; junction bases not matched to a gene: 3. Germline V gene data show CDR1 as SGHAT and CDR2 as FQNNGV. The CDR3 spans 16 residues. The CDR3 DNA is TGTGCCAGCAGCCAGGGACAGGGGGCGAGCAATCAGCCCCAGCATTTT. Translated: CASSQGQGASNQPQHF.

In this sample, this clone turned up once. This chain joins TRBV5-1 and TRBJ2-7; no firm D call. CDR3 size: 12 residues. Germline values: CDR1 SGHRS, CDR2 YFSETQ. Trimming left V 3 bases short and J 5 bases short, with 9 bases between. Here the CDR3 DNA reads TGCGCCAGCAGCTCGACCACTAACGAGCAGTACTTC. Translated, it gives CASSSTTNEQYF.

The chain joins TRBV7-2 to TRBJ2-7; 7 bases agree with TRBD2. The CDR3 totals 17 residues. With V trimmed by 1 base and J by 1 base, 10 bases remained unmatched. Germline V gene data show CDR1 as SGHTA and CDR2 as FQGNSA. CDR3 protein: CASSLVYPGRGSYEQYF. The CDR3 bases are TGTGCCAGCAGCTTAGTATATCCGGGGAGGGGATCCTACGAGCAGTACTTC.

V gene TRBV7-9 combines with J gene TRBJ1-1; no clear D. V gave up 4 bases and J gave up 1 base, with 7 bases separating them. CDR1 is SEHNR and CDR2 is FQNEAQ in the germline V gene (reference sequence). There are 13 residues in the CDR3. CDR3 sequence (DNA): TGTGCCAGCAGCTCCGCGGGGAACACTGAAGCTTTCTTT. Its translation: CASSSAGNTEAFF.

This clone was counted a few times. The CDR3 nucleotides are TGTGCCAGCAGCCGGGGTGAGCCAGGCACTTACAATGAGCAGTTCTTC. Translation: CASSRGEPGTYNEQFF. The genes are TRBV5-4 and TRBJ2-1; perhaps TRBD2 as D (5 bases). The CDR3 length is 16 residues. Between the trimmed V and J ends, which lost 4 bases and 4 bases, there was a span of 18 bases. CDR1 SGHNT and CDR2 YYREEE come from the germline V gene (reference sequence).

DNA for the CDR3: TGTGCCAGCAGCCTAGCGGGGGGGCCGAATACGCAGTATTTT. Translation gives CASSLAGGPNTQYF. The gene calls are TRBV2 and TRBJ2-3, with TRBD2 matching over 12 bases. The J segment lost 7 bases and the V segment lost 6 bases, leaving 5 bases of the junction unmatched. This CDR3 has 14 residues. In germline, CDR1 is SNHLY, CDR2 FYNNEI.

This clone appeared once. The chain is built from TRBV27 and TRBJ2-1, with 7 bases lining up with TRBD2. CDR1 is MNHEY, CDR2 SMNVEV, per germline (reference sequence). This CDR3 comprises 14 residues. V shed 5 bases, J shed 4 bases, and the junction held 5 bases outside the gene matches. Written as DNA, the CDR3 is TGTGCCAGCAGTATCGGCGGGGGTTACAATGAGCAGTTCTTC. Translated: CASSIGGGYNEQFF.

V usage is TRBV7-8 and J usage is TRBJ1-2; D call uncertain. Trimming pared 5 bases from V and 2 bases from J, leaving 9 bases between. Germline V CDR1 and CDR2: SGHVS, FQNEAQ. The CDR3 contains 13 residues. The CDR3 region is CASSQYSNYGYTF. The CDR3 nucleotides read TGTGCCAGCAGCCAATACTCAAACTATGGCTACACCTTC.

The chain employs TRBV5-6 and TRBJ1-5, with a weak D call TRBD1 (6 bases). CDR3 length: 15 amino acids. Germline CDR1 SGHDT, CDR2 YYEEEE. Trimming removed 1 base at V and 4 bases at J, with 12 bases between. The CDR3 DNA follows: TGTGCCAGCAGCTTGTCCCACAGGGTGAATCAGCCCCAGCATTTT. Its protein product is CASSLSHRVNQPQHF.